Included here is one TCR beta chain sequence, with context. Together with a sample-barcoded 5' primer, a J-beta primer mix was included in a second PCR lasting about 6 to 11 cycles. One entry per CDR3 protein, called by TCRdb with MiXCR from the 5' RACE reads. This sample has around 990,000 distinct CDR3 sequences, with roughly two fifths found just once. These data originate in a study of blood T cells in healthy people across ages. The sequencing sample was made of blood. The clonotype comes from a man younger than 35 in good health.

The CDR3 DNA reads as TGTGCCACCGCCCGGGGGGCCGATCAGCCCCAGCATTTT. Its translation is CATARGADQPQHF. V usage is TRBV6-5 and J usage is TRBJ1-5; D perhaps matches TRBD1 (6 bases). Deletions cut 10 bases from V and 5 bases from J, with 15 bases between. The CDR3 loop spans 13 amino acids. CDR1 is MNHEY, CDR2 SVGAGI, per germline.